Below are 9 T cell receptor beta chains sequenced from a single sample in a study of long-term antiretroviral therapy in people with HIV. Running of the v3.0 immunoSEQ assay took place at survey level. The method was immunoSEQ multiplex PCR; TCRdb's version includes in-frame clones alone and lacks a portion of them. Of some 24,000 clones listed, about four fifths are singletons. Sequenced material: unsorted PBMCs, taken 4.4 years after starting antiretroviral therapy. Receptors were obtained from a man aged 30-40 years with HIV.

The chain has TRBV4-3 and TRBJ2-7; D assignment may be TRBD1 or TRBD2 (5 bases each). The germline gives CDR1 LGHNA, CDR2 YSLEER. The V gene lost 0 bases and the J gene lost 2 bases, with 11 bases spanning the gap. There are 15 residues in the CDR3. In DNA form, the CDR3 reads TGCGCCAGCAGCCAAGATGGCCGGGGCCCCTACGAGCAGTACTTC. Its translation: CASSQDGRGPYEQYF.

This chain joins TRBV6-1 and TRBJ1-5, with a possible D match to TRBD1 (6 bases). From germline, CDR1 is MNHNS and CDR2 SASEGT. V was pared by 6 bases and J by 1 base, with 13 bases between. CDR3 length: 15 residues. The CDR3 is CASRGGGGSNQPQHF. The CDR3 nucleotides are TGTGCCAGCAGGGGGGGAGGGGGGAGCAATCAGCCCCAGCATTTT.

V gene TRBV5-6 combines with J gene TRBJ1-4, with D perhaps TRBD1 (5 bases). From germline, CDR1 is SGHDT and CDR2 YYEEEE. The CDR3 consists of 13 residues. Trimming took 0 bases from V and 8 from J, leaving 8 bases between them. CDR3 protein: CASSLGGEEKLFF. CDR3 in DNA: TGTGCCAGCAGCTTGGGGGGCGAGGAAAAACTGTTTTTT.

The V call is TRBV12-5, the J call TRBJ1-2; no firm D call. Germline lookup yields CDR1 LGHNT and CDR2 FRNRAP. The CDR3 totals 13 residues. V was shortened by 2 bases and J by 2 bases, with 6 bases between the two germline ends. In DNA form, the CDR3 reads TGTGCTAGTGGTTTGAAGGTGAACTATGGCTACACCTTC. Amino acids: CASGLKVNYGYTF.

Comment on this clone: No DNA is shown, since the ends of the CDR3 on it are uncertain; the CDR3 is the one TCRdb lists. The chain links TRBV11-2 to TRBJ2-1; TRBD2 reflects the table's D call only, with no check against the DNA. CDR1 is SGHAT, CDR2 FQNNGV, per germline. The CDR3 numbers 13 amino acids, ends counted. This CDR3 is CASSLVAGGSPFF.

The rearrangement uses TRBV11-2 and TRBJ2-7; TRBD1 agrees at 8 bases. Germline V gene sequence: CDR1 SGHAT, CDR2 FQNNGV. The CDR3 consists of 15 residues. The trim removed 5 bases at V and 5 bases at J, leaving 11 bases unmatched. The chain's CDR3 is CASSDRGRRVHEQYF. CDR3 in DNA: TGTGCCAGCAGCGACAGGGGTAGAAGGGTCCACGAGCAGTACTTC.

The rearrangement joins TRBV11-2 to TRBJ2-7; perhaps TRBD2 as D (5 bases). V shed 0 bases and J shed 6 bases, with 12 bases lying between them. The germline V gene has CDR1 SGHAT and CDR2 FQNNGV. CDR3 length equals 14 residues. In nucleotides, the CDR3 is TGTGCCAGCAGCTTAGATCGAGGGTATGTCGAGCAGTACTTC. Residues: CASSLDRGYVEQYF.

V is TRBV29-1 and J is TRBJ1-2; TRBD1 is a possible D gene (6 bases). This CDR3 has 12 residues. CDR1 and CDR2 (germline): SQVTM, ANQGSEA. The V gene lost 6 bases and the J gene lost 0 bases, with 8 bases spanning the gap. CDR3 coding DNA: TGCAGCGTGACAGGTGCTAACTATGGCTACACCTTC. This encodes CSVTGANYGYTF.

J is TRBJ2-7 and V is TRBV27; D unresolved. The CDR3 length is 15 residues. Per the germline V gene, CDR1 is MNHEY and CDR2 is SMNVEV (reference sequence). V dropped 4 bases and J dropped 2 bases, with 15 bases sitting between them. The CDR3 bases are TGTGCCAGCAGTTACGAGGCCCCGGGCACCTACGAGCAGTACTTC. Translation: CASSYEAPGTYEQYF.